This TCR beta chain was identified in a study of blood T cell repertoires in COVID-19. Study in general: Researchers got acute and convalescent COVID-19 samples from the United States, Italy and Spain. PBMCs, B-cell-depleted T cells, or T cells provided the cDNA or gDNA that made up the material.

V was clipped by 1 base and J by 0 bases, with 9 bases between them. This CDR3 is 14 amino acids long. CDR1 and CDR2 from the germline V gene are GTSNPN and SVGIG (reference sequence). As processed by the authors: Amplified reference gene primers provided the basis for estimating nucleated cell counts. Using immunoSEQ multiplex PCR, the repertoire was profiled, and TCRdb retains in-frame clones only, with some absent. The V and J calls and the clone size are those of that table, but D and trimming were determined from the DNA. Of 200,000 to 250,000 clones in the sample, about 90% were seen once. J is TRBJ2-5 and V is TRBV30; D is ambiguous. The sequenced sample was peripheral blood. The clonotype comes from a man aged 55 to 70 with acute or convalescent COVID-19. The CDR3 DNA reads TGTGCCTGGAGTGATGAGCGCCACCAAGAGACCCAGTACTTC. This codes for CAWSDERHQETQYF.